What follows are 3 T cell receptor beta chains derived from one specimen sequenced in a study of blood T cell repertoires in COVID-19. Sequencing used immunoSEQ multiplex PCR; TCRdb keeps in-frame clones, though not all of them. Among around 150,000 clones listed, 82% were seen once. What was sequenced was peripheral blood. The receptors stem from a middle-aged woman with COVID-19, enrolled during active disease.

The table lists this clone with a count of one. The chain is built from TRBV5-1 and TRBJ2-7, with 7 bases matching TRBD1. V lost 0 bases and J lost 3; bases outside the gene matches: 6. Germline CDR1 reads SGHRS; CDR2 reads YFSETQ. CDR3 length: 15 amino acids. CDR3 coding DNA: TGCGCCAGCAGCTTGGCCTTCAACAGGGGCTACGAGCAGTACTTC. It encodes CASSLAFNRGYEQYF.

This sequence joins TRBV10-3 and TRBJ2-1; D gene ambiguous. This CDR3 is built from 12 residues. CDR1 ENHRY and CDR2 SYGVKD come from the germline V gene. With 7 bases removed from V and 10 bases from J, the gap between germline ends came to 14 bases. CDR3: CAINGGGWEQFF. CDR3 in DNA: TGTGCCATCAACGGTGGCGGCTGGGAGCAGTTCTTC.

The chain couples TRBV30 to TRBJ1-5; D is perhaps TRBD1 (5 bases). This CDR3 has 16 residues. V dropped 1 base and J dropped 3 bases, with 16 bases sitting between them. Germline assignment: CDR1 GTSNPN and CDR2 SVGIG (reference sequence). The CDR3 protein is CAWSALTGALNQPQHF. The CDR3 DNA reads TGTGCCTGGAGTGCACTCACAGGAGCTCTCAATCAGCCCCAGCATTTT.